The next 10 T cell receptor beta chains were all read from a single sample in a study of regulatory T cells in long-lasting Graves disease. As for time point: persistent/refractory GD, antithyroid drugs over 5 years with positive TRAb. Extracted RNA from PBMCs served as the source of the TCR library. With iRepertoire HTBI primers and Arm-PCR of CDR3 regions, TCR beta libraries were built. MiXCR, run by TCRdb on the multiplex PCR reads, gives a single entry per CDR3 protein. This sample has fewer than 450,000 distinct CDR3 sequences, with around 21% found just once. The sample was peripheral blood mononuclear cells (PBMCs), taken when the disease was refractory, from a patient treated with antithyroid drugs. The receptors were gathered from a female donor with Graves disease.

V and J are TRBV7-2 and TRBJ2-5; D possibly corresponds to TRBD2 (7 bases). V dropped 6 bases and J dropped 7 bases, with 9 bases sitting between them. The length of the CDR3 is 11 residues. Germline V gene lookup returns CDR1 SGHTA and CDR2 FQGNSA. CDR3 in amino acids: CASSGGATQYF. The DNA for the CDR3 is TGTGCCAGCAGTGGGGGGGCGACCCAGTACTTC.

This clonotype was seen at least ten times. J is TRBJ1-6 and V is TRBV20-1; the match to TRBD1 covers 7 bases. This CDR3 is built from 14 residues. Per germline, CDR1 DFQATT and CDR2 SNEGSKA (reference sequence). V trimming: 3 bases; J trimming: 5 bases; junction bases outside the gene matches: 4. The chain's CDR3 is CSASQQGNNSPLHF. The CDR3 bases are TGCAGTGCTAGTCAACAGGGGAATAATTCACCCCTCCACTTT.

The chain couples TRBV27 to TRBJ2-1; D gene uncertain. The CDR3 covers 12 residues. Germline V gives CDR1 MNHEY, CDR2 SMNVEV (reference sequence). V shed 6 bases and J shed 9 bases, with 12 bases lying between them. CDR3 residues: CASSVMPGEQFF. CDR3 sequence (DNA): TGTGCCAGCAGCGTTATGCCTGGTGAGCAGTTCTTC.

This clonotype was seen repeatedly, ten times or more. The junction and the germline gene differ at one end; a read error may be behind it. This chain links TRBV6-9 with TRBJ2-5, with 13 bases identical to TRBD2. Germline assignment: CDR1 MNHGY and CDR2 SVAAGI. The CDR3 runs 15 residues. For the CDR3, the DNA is TGTGCCAGCAGTTGGACTAGCGGGGGAAGAGAGACCCAGTATTTC. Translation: CASSWTSGGRETQYF.

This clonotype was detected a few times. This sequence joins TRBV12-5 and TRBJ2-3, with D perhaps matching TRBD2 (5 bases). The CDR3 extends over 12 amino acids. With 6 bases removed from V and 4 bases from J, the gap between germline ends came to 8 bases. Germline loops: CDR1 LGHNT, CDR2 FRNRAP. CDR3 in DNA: TGTGCTAGTGGCCTCGGGGCAGATACGCAGTATTTT. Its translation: CASGLGADTQYF. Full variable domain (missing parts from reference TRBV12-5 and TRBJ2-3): DARVTQTPRHKVTEMGQEVTMRCQPILGHNTVFWYRQTMMQGLELLAYFRNRAPLDDSGMPKDRFSAEMPDATLATLKIQPSEPRDSAVYFCASGLGADTQYFGPGTRLTVL.

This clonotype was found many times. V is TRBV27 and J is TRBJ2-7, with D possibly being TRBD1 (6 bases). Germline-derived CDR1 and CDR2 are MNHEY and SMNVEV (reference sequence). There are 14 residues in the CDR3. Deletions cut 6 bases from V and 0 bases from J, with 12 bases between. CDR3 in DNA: TGTGCCAGCAGACCCGGGACAACCTCCTACGAGCAGTACTTC. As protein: CASRPGTTSYEQYF.

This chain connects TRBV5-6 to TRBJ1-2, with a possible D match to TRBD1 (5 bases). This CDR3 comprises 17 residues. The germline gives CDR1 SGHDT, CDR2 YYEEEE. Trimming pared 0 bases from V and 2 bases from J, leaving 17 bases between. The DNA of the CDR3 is TGTGCCAGCAGCTTGGCCATACCAGTGGGACCGAACTATGGCTACACCTTC. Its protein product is CASSLAIPVGPNYGYTF.

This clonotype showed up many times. This chain's CDR3 is CASTSAGQVNQPQHF. DNA for the CDR3: TGTGCCAGCACCTCGGCCGGACAGGTAAATCAGCCCCAGCATTTT. This sequence joins TRBV28 and TRBJ1-5; the match to TRBD1 covers 7 bases. V lost 7 bases and J lost 4; bases outside the gene matches: 10. The CDR3 has 15 amino acids. Per the germline V gene, CDR1 is MDHEN and CDR2 is SYDVKM.

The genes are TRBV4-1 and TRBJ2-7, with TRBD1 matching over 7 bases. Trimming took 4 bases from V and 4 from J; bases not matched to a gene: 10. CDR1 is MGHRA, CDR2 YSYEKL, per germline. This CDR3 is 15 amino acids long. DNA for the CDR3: TGCGCCAGCAGCCCTACATCGACAGGGCTTTACGAGCAGTACTTC. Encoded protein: CASSPTSTGLYEQYF.

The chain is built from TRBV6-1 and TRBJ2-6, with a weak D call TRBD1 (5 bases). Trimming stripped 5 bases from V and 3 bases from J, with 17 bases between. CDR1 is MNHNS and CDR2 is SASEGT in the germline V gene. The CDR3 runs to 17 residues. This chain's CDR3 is CASSRFSGSFGANVLTF. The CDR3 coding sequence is TGTGCCAGCAGTAGATTCTCAGGGTCTTTTGGGGCCAACGTCCTGACTTTC.